This TCR beta chain was identified during a study of tumour-infiltrating T cells in Burkitt lymphoma. Turning to the study itself: Survival, overall and progression-free, tracked with productive clonality.

Generated by immunoSEQ multiplex PCR, the TCRdb table keeps only in-frame clones and is missing some. The data show 15,000 or so clones, 30% seen once. The CDR3 sequence is 15 residues long. CDR1 SGHTA and CDR2 FQGTGA come from the germline V gene. Deletions cut 4 bases from V and 7 bases from J, with 17 bases between. This clone was recorded a few times. V gene TRBV7-3 combines with J gene TRBJ2-1; D might be TRBD2 (6 bases). Sequenced material: tumor tissue. The TCR sequence derives from a human donor with diffuse large B-cell lymphoma. CDR3 protein: CASSWNGRLGNEQFF. CDR3 nucleotide sequence: TGTGCCAGCAGCTGGAACGGGAGATTGGGTAATGAGCAGTTCTTC.